The rows below give T cell receptor beta chains drawn from one sample of a study of cytomegalovirus exposure and HLA in healthy donors. Data came from immunoSEQ multiplex PCR; TCRdb stores just in-frame clones and leaves some out. The sample contains 150,000 to 200,000 clones, 78% of which appear only once. Sequencing was carried out using PBMCs. The origin of the receptors is a woman between 40 and 50 years old in good health and CMV-seronegative. The CDR3 runs from the conserved cysteine through the conserved F or W. The order of the fields is V gene, J gene, clone size, D gene, CDR3 protein, CDR3 DNA. The D gene is left open where the match is weak. Clone size is stated in some rows and not others, as once, few, many or a class when expanded.

>TRBV9|TRBJ2-3|NA|NA
CASSLLGSTTFTDTQYF
TGTGCCAGCAGCTTGCTGGGGAGCACCACCTTCACAGATACGCAGTATTTT
>TRBV11-2|TRBJ1-1|NA|NA
CASSLVVRGDTEAFF
TGTGCCAGCAGCTTAGTTGTCAGGGGTGACACTGAAGCTTTCTTT
>TRBV13|TRBJ2-7|NA|NA
CASSSRGVYEQYF
TGTGCCAGCAGCTCCCGGGGTGTCTACGAGCAGTACTTC
>TRBV2|TRBJ1-1|NA|NA
CASRNAQGGGLEAFF
TGTGCCAGCCGGAATGCGCAGGGAGGAGGGCTTGAAGCTTTCTTT
>TRBV28|TRBJ1-5|NA|TRBD1
CASSLFRGGTEPQHF
TGTGCCAGCAGTTTATTTAGAGGGGGCACGGAGCCCCAGCATTTT
>TRBV11-2|TRBJ2-1|NA|TRBD2
CASSLVAGRSYNEQFF
TGTGCCAGCAGCTTAGTAGCGGGGAGATCCTACAATGAGCAGTTCTTC
>TRBV4-1|TRBJ2-5|NA|NA
CASSQGRTSQETQYF
TGCGCCAGCAGCCAGGGGCGGACATCCCAAGAGACCCAGTACTTC
>TRBV6-5|TRBJ2-1|few|TRBD2
CASARPSGGYNEQFF
TGTGCCAGCGCCAGGCCTAGCGGGGGCTACAATGAGCAGTTCTTC
>TRBV7-8|TRBJ1-1|NA|NA
CASSVGTEAFF
TGTGCCAGCAGCGTCGGGACAGAAGCTTTCTTT
>TRBV6-5|TRBJ2-5|NA|NA
CASSYSSGETQYF
TGTGCCAGCAGTTACTCGTCAGGAGAGACCCAGTACTTC
>TRBV21-1|TRBJ2-7|NA|NA
CASSARTGGSLYEQYF
TGTGCCAGCAGCGCCCGGACAGGGGGGTCGCTATACGAGCAGTACTTC
>TRBV5-1|TRBJ1-1|few|NA
CASSSPQQNTEAFF
TGCGCCAGCAGCTCACCTCAACAGAACACTGAAGCTTTCTTT
>TRBV7-6|TRBJ2-2|NA|TRBD1
CASSTRDRGLAGELFF
TGTGCCAGCAGCACCCGGGACAGGGGGCTCGCCGGGGAGCTGTTTTTT
>TRBV18|TRBJ1-1|few|NA
CASSPQGIEAFF
TGTGCCAGCTCACCGCAGGGGATTGAAGCTTTCTTT
>TRBV28|TRBJ2-1|NA|NA
CASSFLAKEFF
TGTGCCAGCAGTTTTTTAGCTAAGGAGTTCTTC
>TRBV5-1|TRBJ1-6|NA|NA
CASSLGTAGGSPLHF
TGCGCCAGCAGCTTGGGGACGGCAGGAGGGTCACCCCTCCACTTT
>TRBV2|TRBJ2-7|NA|TRBD1
CASRPRGTGVEQYF
TGTGCCAGCAGGCCACGCGGGACAGGGGTCGAGCAGTACTTC
>TRBV5-4|TRBJ2-1|once|TRBD1
CASKTGILSIEFF
TGTGCCAGCAAGACAGGGATCTTATCGATCGAGTTCTTC
>TRBV9|TRBJ2-5|NA|NA
CASSVARFETQYF
TGTGCCAGCAGCGTGGCGAGGTTCGAGACCCAGTACTTC
>TRBV7-9|TRBJ1-1|once|TRBD1
CASSPQGVGLNTEAFF
TGTGCCAGCAGCCCCCAGGGGGTGGGGTTGAACACTGAAGCTTTCTTT
>TRBV5-1|TRBJ2-5|NA|NA
CAKRGGQPRVETQYF
TGCGCCAAGAGAGGCGGCCAGCCCCGGGTTGAGACCCAGTACTTC
>TRBV4-2|TRBJ1-1|NA|NA
CASSQDTGVVSAFF
TGTGCCAGCAGCCAAGATACGGGGGTAGTTTCAGCTTTCTTT
>TRBV10-1|TRBJ2-5|NA|TRBD1
CASTEGQGVEETQYF
TGCGCCAGCACCGAGGGACAGGGGGTGGAGGAGACCCAGTACTTC
>TRBV6-5|TRBJ2-7|NA|NA
CASSRSPGDPYEQYF
TGTGCCAGCAGTCGATCCCCGGGGGATCCCTACGAGCAGTACTTC
>TRBV27|TRBJ2-7|NA|NA
CASSGGDRTYEQYF
TGTGCCAGCAGCGGGGGGGACAGAACCTACGAGCAGTACTTC
>TRBV2|TRBJ1-6|NA|NA
CASNRESYNSPLHF
TGTGCCAGCAATCGGGAGTCCTATAATTCACCCCTCCACTTT
>TRBV5-5|TRBJ1-5|once|NA
CASSLGQASNQPQHF
TGTGCCAGCAGCTTGGGACAGGCTAGCAATCAGCCCCAGCATTTT
>TRBV5-1|TRBJ1-5|NA|TRBD1
CASSGIRQGRNKSNQPQHF
TGCGCCAGCAGCGGAATAAGACAGGGTCGTAACAAGAGCAATCAGCCCCAGCATTTT
>TRBV19|TRBJ1-1|NA|NA
CASRDKMNTEAFF
TGTGCCAGTCGGGACAAAATGAACACTGAAGCTTTCTTT
>TRBV5-1|TRBJ2-1|few|NA
CASSRLTYNEQFF
TGCGCCAGCAGCCGACTAACCTACAATGAGCAGTTCTTC
>TRBV18|TRBJ2-7|NA|TRBD2
CASSEGLADSYEQYF
TGTGCCAGCTCCGAGGGACTAGCGGATTCCTACGAGCAGTACTTC
>TRBV15|TRBJ1-2|NA|NA
CATSRDSSYGYTF
TGTGCCACCAGCAGAGATTCATCCTATGGCTACACCTTC
>TRBV5-4|TRBJ1-2|NA|TRBD1
CASSSGTGDLFAYGYTF
TGTGCCAGCAGCTCAGGGACAGGGGATTTATTCGCGTATGGCTACACCTTC
>TRBV4-2|TRBJ1-3|NA|TRBD1
CASSQERMTGGLSGNTIYF
TGTGCCAGCAGCCAAGAACGAATGACAGGGGGCTTATCTGGAAACACCATATATTTT
>TRBV23-1|TRBJ2-7|NA|NA
CASSQSCSYEQYF
TGCGCCAGCAGTCAATCGTGCAGCTACGAGCAGTACTTC
>TRBV4-1|TRBJ1-3|NA|NA
CASTEEEVYAGNTIYF
TGCGCCAGCACCGAAGAGGAGGTCTACGCCGGAAACACCATATATTTT
>TRBV10-3|TRBJ1-1|NA|TRBD1
CAISTMDRGGTEAFF
TGTGCCATCAGTACCATGGACAGGGGCGGCACTGAAGCTTTCTTT
>TRBV6-1|TRBJ1-2|NA|NA
CASSESGGRHYGYTF
TGTGCCAGCAGTGAATCCGGGGGGAGGCACTATGGCTACACCTTC
>TRBV5-5|TRBJ1-6|NA|NA
CASSPQRPSSYNSPLHF
TGTGCCAGCAGCCCCCAGAGGCCGAGCTCCTATAATTCACCCCTCCACTTT
>TRBV5-4|TRBJ1-4|NA|NA
CASSLYGTGEKLFF
TGTGCCAGCAGCTTGTATGGTACGGGGGAAAAACTGTTTTTT
>TRBV5-8|TRBJ1-5|NA|NA
CASSLGQDSRQPQHF
TGTGCCAGCAGCTTGGGACAGGACAGTCGGCAGCCCCAGCATTTT
>TRBV7-2|TRBJ1-6|NA|NA
CASSLVGGPFSSYNSPLHF
TGTGCCAGCAGCTTAGTCGGGGGTCCCTTCAGCTCCTATAATTCACCCCTCCACTTT
>TRBV6-5|TRBJ1-5|NA|NA
CASSSWGHGNQPQHF
TGTGCCAGCAGCTCTTGGGGGCATGGCAATCAGCCCCAGCATTTT
>TRBV18|TRBJ2-7|NA|NA
CASSLSEDSISYEQYF
TGTGCCAGCTCTCTCTCTGAGGACTCAATTTCCTACGAGCAGTACTTC
>TRBV5-1|TRBJ1-2|few|NA
CASSLAPGANYGYTF
TGCGCCAGCAGCCTTGCCCCGGGGGCTAACTATGGCTACACCTTC
>TRBV2|TRBJ1-3|NA|NA
CASSDLQGKVEGNTIYF
TGTGCCAGCAGTGATCTACAGGGAAAGGTGGAAGGAAACACCATATATTTT
>TRBV5-1|TRBJ2-5|NA|TRBD2
CASSLELAVPETQYF
TGCGCCAGCAGCTTGGAGCTAGCGGTCCCCGAGACCCAGTACTTC